The rows below give T cell receptor beta chains drawn from one sample of a study of neurological immune-mediated disorders. One entry per CDR3 protein, called by TCRdb with MiXCR from the 5' RACE reads. The data show about 120,000 distinct CDR3 sequences, 3% to 3.5% seen once. The material sequenced was PBMCs. These receptors were taken from a woman younger than 45 with multiple sclerosis. Each CDR3 is given with its conserved first and last residue. Each record gives: D gene, V gene, clone size, J gene, CDR3 DNA, CDR3 protein. D genes are given only for firm matches. The size field is filled for only some rows; it gives once, few, many or a size class.

d_gene: .
v_gene: TRBV12-3/TRBV12-4
abundance: many
j_gene: TRBJ2-1
CDR3nt: TGTGCCAGCAGTTCGGACCGACGCTCCTACAATGAGCAGTTCTTC
CDR3aa: CASSSDRRSYNEQFF

d_gene: .
v_gene: TRBV20-1
abundance: many
j_gene: TRBJ2-1
CDR3nt: TGCAGCCCCTGGTCCCGGTACAATGAGCAGTTCTTC
CDR3aa: CSPWSRYNEQFF

d_gene: .
v_gene: TRBV5-6
abundance: many
j_gene: TRBJ1-2
CDR3nt: TGTGCCAGCAGCTTGAATTTCGTCACCCTCTATGGCTACACCTTC
CDR3aa: CASSLNFVTLYGYTF

d_gene: .
v_gene: TRBV5-5
abundance: .
j_gene: TRBJ2-7
CDR3nt: TGTGCCAGCAGCTTCGAAGCGACTCTCTACGAGCAGTACTTC
CDR3aa: CASSFEATLYEQYF

d_gene: .
v_gene: TRBV27
abundance: many
j_gene: TRBJ2-3
CDR3nt: TGTGCCAGCAGTTTGGAGGGGATCACAGATACGCAGTATTTT
CDR3aa: CASSLEGITDTQYF

d_gene: .
v_gene: TRBV15
abundance: many
j_gene: TRBJ1-1
CDR3nt: TGTGCCACCAGCAGGGAGGGTGGGACTGAAGCTTTCTTT
CDR3aa: CATSREGGTEAFF

d_gene: .
v_gene: TRBV6-5
abundance: many
j_gene: TRBJ1-1
CDR3nt: TGTGCCAGCAGTATCTATTTATCGAACACTGAAGCTTTCTTT
CDR3aa: CASSIYLSNTEAFF

d_gene: .
v_gene: TRBV6-2/TRBV6-3
abundance: many
j_gene: TRBJ2-7
CDR3nt: TGTGCCAGCAGTTACTCGAGTCTCTACGAGCAGTACTTC
CDR3aa: CASSYSSLYEQYF

d_gene: .
v_gene: TRBV10-1
abundance: many
j_gene: TRBJ2-4
CDR3nt: TGCGCCAGGTTAGAGGGACAAATCCCTCTAGCCAAAAACATTCAGTACTTC
CDR3aa: CARLEGQIPLAKNIQYF

d_gene: TRBD2
v_gene: TRBV20-1
abundance: many
j_gene: TRBJ2-7
CDR3nt: TGCAGTGCCACTTGCGGGAGGGCCTCCGAGCAGTACTTC
CDR3aa: CSATCGRASEQYF

d_gene: .
v_gene: TRBV5-1
abundance: few
j_gene: TRBJ2-2
CDR3nt: TGCGCCAGCAGCCCCCCCCGCACCGGGGCGCTGTTTTTT
CDR3aa: CASSPPRTGALFF

d_gene: .
v_gene: TRBV3-1
abundance: many
j_gene: TRBJ2-7
CDR3nt: TGTGCCAGCAGCCAAGAACTAGGTATCACAGTGCAGTACTTC
CDR3aa: CASSQELGITVQYF

d_gene: .
v_gene: TRBV12-3/TRBV12-4
abundance: many
j_gene: TRBJ2-4
CDR3nt: TGTGCCAGCAGCTACAAAAACATTCAGTACTTC
CDR3aa: CASSYKNIQYF

d_gene: TRBD1
v_gene: TRBV20-1
abundance: many
j_gene: TRBJ2-6
CDR3nt: TGCAGTGCTAGGGTTTTAGGGACAGCCGGGGCCAACGTCCTGACTTTC
CDR3aa: CSARVLGTAGANVLTF

d_gene: .
v_gene: TRBV20-1
abundance: .
j_gene: TRBJ1-4
CDR3nt: TGCAGTGCCCGGGACCTTATGGTTGATAATGAAAAACTGTTTTTT
CDR3aa: CSARDLMVDNEKLFF

d_gene: .
v_gene: TRBV20-1
abundance: many
j_gene: TRBJ1-2
CDR3nt: TGCAGTGCTAGAAAATCCGGGACAAGTTCTAGCAACTATGGCTACACCTTC
CDR3aa: CSARKSGTSSSNYGYTF

d_gene: .
v_gene: TRBV12-3/TRBV12-4
abundance: many
j_gene: TRBJ2-1
CDR3nt: TGTGCCAGCAGTCTCGCCGAGAGCTCCTACAATGAGCAGTTCTTC
CDR3aa: CASSLAESSYNEQFF

d_gene: .
v_gene: TRBV5-1
abundance: many
j_gene: TRBJ2-1
CDR3nt: TGCGCCAGCAGCTTGAACGAGGCAGGGTCGCAGTTCTTC
CDR3aa: CASSLNEAGSQFF

d_gene: .
v_gene: TRBV18
abundance: many
j_gene: TRBJ2-3
CDR3nt: TGTGCCAGCTCCTCTATGGCAGATACGCAGTATTTT
CDR3aa: CASSSMADTQYF

d_gene: .
v_gene: TRBV20-1
abundance: many
j_gene: TRBJ2-4
CDR3nt: TGCAGTGCCCTAAGGGGGGGGGAGGTCATTCAGTACTTC
CDR3aa: CSALRGGEVIQYF

d_gene: .
v_gene: TRBV6-5
abundance: many
j_gene: TRBJ1-1
CDR3nt: TGTGCCAGCAGTTACTTGGGGGCAATAAACACTGAAGCTTTCTTT
CDR3aa: CASSYLGAINTEAFF

d_gene: TRBD1
v_gene: TRBV20-1
abundance: many
j_gene: TRBJ2-1
CDR3nt: TGCAGCACCCAAGAGGGGGCGCGGACCTCCTACAATGAGCAGTTCTTC
CDR3aa: CSTQEGARTSYNEQFF

d_gene: .
v_gene: TRBV7-2
abundance: many
j_gene: TRBJ1-2
CDR3nt: TGTGCCAGCCCCCGGCGGTTTGACTATGGCTACACCTTC
CDR3aa: CASPRRFDYGYTF

d_gene: TRBD2
v_gene: TRBV6-5
abundance: many
j_gene: TRBJ2-3
CDR3nt: TGTGCCAGCAGTTCGACTAGCGGGAGAGGTGATACGCAGTATTTT
CDR3aa: CASSSTSGRGDTQYF

d_gene: .
v_gene: TRBV5-1
abundance: many
j_gene: TRBJ1-2
CDR3nt: TGCGCCAGCAGCCTAGGACCCTCCGTGAATGGCTACACCTTC
CDR3aa: CASSLGPSVNGYTF

d_gene: .
v_gene: TRBV5-6
abundance: many
j_gene: TRBJ1-1
CDR3nt: TGTGCCAGCAGCTTGTTATACACTGAAGCTTTCTTT
CDR3aa: CASSLLYTEAFF

d_gene: .
v_gene: TRBV7-9
abundance: few
j_gene: TRBJ1-1
CDR3nt: TGTGCCAGCAGCTTAGAACCCGACACTGAAGCTTTCTTT
CDR3aa: CASSLEPDTEAFF

d_gene: TRBD2
v_gene: TRBV24-1
abundance: many
j_gene: TRBJ2-1
CDR3nt: TGTGCCACCAGTGATTCCCTGACTAGCGACAATGAGCAGTTCTTC
CDR3aa: CATSDSLTSDNEQFF

d_gene: TRBD1
v_gene: TRBV7-8
abundance: many
j_gene: TRBJ1-3
CDR3nt: TGTGCCAGCAGCTCGACAGGGGGCTTTGGAAACACCATATATTTT
CDR3aa: CASSSTGGFGNTIYF

d_gene: TRBD1
v_gene: TRBV19
abundance: many
j_gene: TRBJ1-1
CDR3nt: TGTGCCAGTAAAGTCCCGACAGGGGCCCGGGGGACTGAAGCTTTCTTT
CDR3aa: CASKVPTGARGTEAFF

d_gene: .
v_gene: TRBV5-1
abundance: many
j_gene: TRBJ2-1
CDR3nt: TGCGCCAGCAGCTTGGTACGGGATGAGCAGTTCTTC
CDR3aa: CASSLVRDEQFF

d_gene: .
v_gene: TRBV7-2
abundance: many
j_gene: TRBJ2-3
CDR3nt: TGTGCCAGCAAAAAGGGCCGCACAGATACGCAGTATTTT
CDR3aa: CASKKGRTDTQYF

d_gene: TRBD2
v_gene: TRBV7-7
abundance: .
j_gene: TRBJ2-1
CDR3nt: TGTGCCAGCAGCTTAACGGGAGGGCCGGATGAGCAGTTCTTC
CDR3aa: CASSLTGGPDEQFF

d_gene: TRBD2
v_gene: TRBV7-6
abundance: many
j_gene: TRBJ2-3
CDR3nt: TGTGCCAGCAGCTTAGAAATAGCGGGAGGAGATACGCAGTATTTT
CDR3aa: CASSLEIAGGDTQYF

d_gene: TRBD1
v_gene: TRBV20-1
abundance: many
j_gene: TRBJ2-2
CDR3nt: TGCAGTGCTAGAGAGCATACAGGGGGTGGTACCGGGGAGCTGTTTTTT
CDR3aa: CSAREHTGGGTGELFF

d_gene: TRBD2
v_gene: TRBV10-3
abundance: many
j_gene: TRBJ2-1
CDR3nt: TGTGCCATCAGTGAGGCCGGGACTAGCCACTACAATGAGCAGTTCTTC
CDR3aa: CAISEAGTSHYNEQFF

d_gene: .
v_gene: TRBV6-5
abundance: many
j_gene: TRBJ2-2
CDR3nt: TGTGCCAGCAGCCACCCCCGAGGGGGGGCTAATGGCGGGGAGCTGTTTTTT
CDR3aa: CASSHPRGGANGGELFF

d_gene: .
v_gene: TRBV7-2
abundance: many
j_gene: TRBJ2-3
CDR3nt: TGTGCCAGCAGCCCTCTGTCACTCGGCCCAGATACGCAGTATTTT
CDR3aa: CASSPLSLGPDTQYF

d_gene: TRBD1
v_gene: TRBV12-3/TRBV12-4
abundance: many
j_gene: TRBJ1-6
CDR3nt: TGTGCCAGCAGATGGACAGGGTTTAATTCACCCCTCCACTTT
CDR3aa: CASRWTGFNSPLHF

d_gene: .
v_gene: TRBV12-3/TRBV12-4
abundance: many
j_gene: TRBJ1-5
CDR3nt: TGTGCCAGCTCAGGGAGTTCGGGGCCCCAGCATTTT
CDR3aa: CASSGSSGPQHF

d_gene: .
v_gene: TRBV3-1
abundance: many
j_gene: TRBJ2-2
CDR3nt: TGTGCCAGCAGCAGGGGAGGCACCGGGGAGCTGTTTTTT
CDR3aa: CASSRGGTGELFF

d_gene: TRBD1
v_gene: TRBV12-3/TRBV12-4
abundance: many
j_gene: TRBJ1-4
CDR3nt: TGTGCCAGCAGTGGGACAGTCGGCGAAAAACTGTTTTTT
CDR3aa: CASSGTVGEKLFF

d_gene: .
v_gene: TRBV27
abundance: many
j_gene: TRBJ1-1
CDR3nt: TGTGCCAGCCTACCTTCCGGGACACTGAACACTGAAGCTTTCTTT
CDR3aa: CASLPSGTLNTEAFF

d_gene: .
v_gene: TRBV12-3/TRBV12-4
abundance: many
j_gene: TRBJ2-3
CDR3nt: TGTGCCAGCTCGAGATCAGAGACAGATACGCAGTATTTT
CDR3aa: CASSRSETDTQYF

d_gene: .
v_gene: TRBV10-3
abundance: many
j_gene: TRBJ1-1
CDR3nt: TGTGCCATCAGTGAGTCGCTGGGGAACACTGAAGCTTTCTTT
CDR3aa: CAISESLGNTEAFF

d_gene: TRBD2
v_gene: TRBV5-1
abundance: many
j_gene: TRBJ2-7
CDR3nt: TGCGCCAGCAGCACCGGGACTATTTCCGAGCAGTACTTC
CDR3aa: CASSTGTISEQYF

d_gene: .
v_gene: TRBV12-3/TRBV12-4
abundance: .
j_gene: TRBJ1-5
CDR3nt: TGTGCCAGCAGTTTGGGGACCGAGGGGCAGCCCCAACATTTT
CDR3aa: CASSLGTEGQPQHF

d_gene: .
v_gene: TRBV5-1
abundance: many
j_gene: TRBJ1-1
CDR3nt: TGCGCCAGCAGCTCAACCAACTTGAACACTGAAGCTTTCTTT
CDR3aa: CASSSTNLNTEAFF

d_gene: .
v_gene: TRBV7-9
abundance: many
j_gene: TRBJ2-7
CDR3nt: TGTGCCAGCAGCTTAGGAGGGACCACCTACGAGCAGTACTTC
CDR3aa: CASSLGGTTYEQYF

d_gene: TRBD1
v_gene: TRBV20-1
abundance: many
j_gene: TRBJ2-7
CDR3nt: TGCAGTGCTACGGTCGGGACAGGGGTCCACGAGCAGTACTTC
CDR3aa: CSATVGTGVHEQYF

d_gene: TRBD1
v_gene: TRBV7-9
abundance: many
j_gene: TRBJ2-2
CDR3nt: TGTGCCAGGACGGGACAGGAGAACACCGGGGAGCTGTTTTTT
CDR3aa: CARTGQENTGELFF

d_gene: .
v_gene: TRBV12-3/TRBV12-4
abundance: many
j_gene: TRBJ2-2
CDR3nt: TGTGCCAGCAGTCCCTCGGGCGTCACCGGGGAGCTGTTTTTT
CDR3aa: CASSPSGVTGELFF